Sequencing of this T cell receptor (beta chain) was carried out in a study of blood T cells in healthy people across ages (dated by TCRdb to 2015 to 2017). Regarding the study in general: Template switching captured roughly one uniquely barcoded TCR beta cDNA molecule per two T cells in model experiments. The study measured age-related changes in TCR beta repertoire diversity using deep sequencing normalized with unique cDNA molecular identifiers. The donors were split into four age groups: young (average around 17 years), middle-aged (more than 35), aged (62) and long-lived (roughly 77). To avoid experimental bias, donors of different ages were spread randomly across the sequencing lanes. The study analyzed two additional independent replicas of 1 million unique cDNA reads from the same blood draw for two donors, one aged 18 to 29 and one aged 80 or older.

Results the study describes overall, beyond this receptor: Donor CMV infection status was unknown, potentially confounding age-related changes in expanded clonotypes. As age increased, observed TCR beta diversity per million T cells dropped in a roughly linear way, and a significant reduction was already evident by age 40. A strong correlation was found between observed TCR beta diversity and the percentage of naive T cells measured by flow cytometry. Since profiling was done on bulk unsorted PBMCs, naive and antigen-experienced compartments could not be conclusively compared. Compared with the aged group, the long-lived group had more naive CD4+ T cells, fewer expanded clones and increased TCR diversity, suggesting age selection. Estimates of total diversity based on one million sequenced T cells were regarded as lower bounds and as underestimates.

The method was 5' RACE. Instrument used: Illumina HiSeq 2500. A second about 7 to 11 cycle PCR used a sample-barcoded 5' primer and a J-beta primer mix. A unique molecular identifier was introduced onto each TCR beta cDNA molecule by a template-switch 5' adaptor carrying 12 random nucleotides. At least 2.5 million CDR3-containing paired-end reads were obtained from each sample. First-strand cDNA was synthesized from all RNA with the Mint cDNA synthesis kit, primed by a TRBC-specific oligonucleotide. All cDNA was treated with uracil-DNA glycosylase and then went through a first 18-cycle PCR with the universal primers M1SS and BC2_uni_R. Per the source publication's procedure: Normalization of each sample was performed by random selection of 1 million high-quality reads, each carrying a distinct molecular identifier. Instead of being binned into consensus sequences, reads that shared molecular identifiers were thrown out. CDR3 identification, clonotype clustering and error correction used MiTCR with a Q25 quality threshold and the strictest error-elimination algorithm. A nonparametric unseen species model using Euler transformation provided a lower-bound estimate of total TCR beta diversity. The public reads were run again by TCRdb, first through fastp at Q25 and then through MiXCR, and only productive beta chains were kept. Every distinct CDR3 protein forms one entry, paired with its most common genes and DNA. TCRdb's processing, not the authors' own work, is the source of the V and J calls. This sample comprises around 940,000 distinct CDR3 sequences, roughly half of them detected only once. Of the sample, about 21% is held by the ten largest clones.

Spanning cysteine to phenylalanine, the CDR3 consists of 15 amino acids. Kept here is only the CDR3 DNA, which spans 45 bases and is read in frame from base 1. Reading the germline V gene gives CDR1 MGHDK and CDR2 SYGVNS. V lost 5 bases and J lost 6 bases, and the count of bases not matched to a germline gene is 13. Systemically healthy Caucasian individuals from Russia, roughly 40 in total and aged roughly 6 to 100 years, were included as donors. Each donor gave approximately 9.4 milliliters of peripheral blood, drawn into EDTA-treated Vacutainer tubes. Ficoll-Paque density-gradient centrifugation was used to isolate PBMCs, with at least 6.5 million per sample. Total RNA was extracted from PBMCs with Trizol reagent, with at least 6 micrograms obtained per sample. Naive CD45RAhigh/CD27high T cell percentages were measured by flow cytometry on a PBMC aliquot from every donor. Only a few counts were recorded for this clonotype. Its target antigen remains unknown. Nothing much larger sits one base from this clone, and base qualities are not available.

Sequencing input: blood. The receptor comes from a woman aged 60 to 75 in good health. The sequence is built from TRBV25-1 and TRBJ2-7, with 7 bases in between that match TRBD1. The CDR3 amino acid sequence is: CASSLTTGTAPEQYF. The nucleotide sequence reads TGTGCCAGCAGTCTTACGACAGGGACCGCTCCCGAGCAGTACTTC.